These 18 T cell receptor beta chains share one sample of origin, sequenced in a study of cytomegalovirus exposure and HLA in healthy donors. The table came from immunoSEQ multiplex PCR; TCRdb's copy has only in-frame clones and leaves some out. Among more than 95,000 clones listed, approximately 94% were seen once. Sequenced material: PBMCs. The receptors were sampled from a young woman in good health and CMV-seronegative.

This chain connects TRBV1 to TRBJ2-1; the table's D call TRBD2 went unverified against the DNA. TRBV1 is a pseudogene locus. The CDR3 totals 16 residues. CDR3 DNA: TGCACCAGCAGAACCCAGGAGCGGGAGTACATCAATGAGCAGTTCTTC. Translation: CTSRTQEREYINEQFF.

This chain joins TRBV4-1 and TRBJ2-7; 10 nucleotides agree with TRBD1. V shed 3 bases and J 5 bases; nucleotides not matched to a gene: 7. Germline CDR1 reads MGHRA; CDR2 reads YSYEKL. The length of the CDR3 is 15 residues. CDR3 sequence (DNA): TGCGCCAGCAGCCAGCCGGGACAGGGGCCCAACGAGCAGTACTTC. This gives the protein CASSQPGQGPNEQYF.

This rearrangement joins TRBV5-4 to TRBJ1-2; 7 nucleotides align to TRBD1. After removal of 0 bases from V and 1 base from J, the junction contained 0 bases not matched to a gene. The germline CDR1 and CDR2 sequences are SGHNT and YYREEE (reference sequence). There are 14 residues in the CDR3. The CDR3 DNA reads as TGTGCCAGCAGCTTGGACAGGGGTAACTATGGCTACACCTTC. Translation gives CASSLDRGNYGYTF.

This clone is a singleton in its sample. This rearrangement joins TRBV28 to TRBJ2-2; tentatively, D is TRBD1 (5 bases). Trimming cost V 5 bases and J 2 bases, with 15 bases left between them. The CDR3 has 16 amino acids. Germline V lookup: CDR1 MDHEN, CDR2 SYDVKM. CDR3 protein: CASSVFGAGNTGELFF. CDR3 nucleotides: TGTGCCAGCAGTGTCTTTGGGGCAGGAAACACCGGGGAGCTGTTTTTT.

The chain uses TRBV5-4 and TRBJ1-1, with a weak D call TRBD1 (6 bases). The CDR3 is made up of 14 amino acids. Germline loops: CDR1 SGHNT, CDR2 YYREEE (reference sequence). V shed 5 bases and J shed 5 bases, with 16 bases lying between them. This chain's CDR3 is CASREQGGSTEAFF. In nucleotides, the CDR3 is TGTGCCAGCAGGGAACAGGGTGGGTCAACTGAAGCTTTCTTT.

CDR3 DNA sequence: TGTGCCAGCAGCTTGAAGCAGGGAGGGCCCCAGCATTTT. Its protein product is CASSLKQGGPQHF. This chain joins TRBV5-6 and TRBJ1-5; possibly TRBD1 for D (5 bases). Germline V lookup: CDR1 SGHDT, CDR2 YYEEEE. Trimming pared 1 base from V and 9 bases from J, leaving 11 bases between. The CDR3 extends over 13 amino acids.

Only one count was recorded for this clone. DNA of the CDR3: TGTGCCAGCAGCTTAGTAATTAGCGGGAGATTCCACGAGCAGTACTTC. Protein: CASSLVISGRFHEQYF. The rearrangement joins TRBV7-9 to TRBJ2-7; TRBD2 matches at 9 bases. This CDR3 comprises 16 residues. The V gene end was trimmed by 1 base and the J gene end by 5 bases; junction bases not matched to a gene: 9. Germline V gene data show CDR1 as SEHNR and CDR2 as FQNEAQ (reference sequence). Combining the CDR3 with reference TRBV7-9 and TRBJ2-7 gives the whole variable domain DTGVSQNPRHKITKRGQNVTFRCDPISEHNRLYWYRQTLGQGPEFLTYFQNEAQLEKSRLLSDRFSAERPKGSFSTLEIQRTEQGDSAMYLCASSLVISGRFHEQYFGPGTRLTVT.

The V call is TRBV10-3, the J call TRBJ1-1; 7 bases are shared with TRBD1. Per germline, CDR1 ENHRY and CDR2 SYGVKD. The CDR3 has 14 residues. The ends lost 6 bases at V and 4 bases at J; junction bases unmatched: 8. The CDR3 coding sequence is TGTGCCATCAGCAAAGGGACAGAGACCACTGAAGCTTTCTTT. Translating it yields CAISKGTETTEAFF.

The CDR3 coding sequence is TGTGCCTGGAGTATTAACGAAGAGGGCAAGTACGAGCAGTACTTC. Translated, it gives CAWSINEEGKYEQYF. The chain joins TRBV30 to TRBJ2-7, with D possibly matching TRBD2 (5 bases). The CDR3 is 15 residues long. Germline V gene data show CDR1 as GTSNPN and CDR2 as SVGIG (reference sequence). V dropped 2 bases and J dropped 4 bases, with 18 bases sitting between them.

The V gene is TRBV6-5, the J gene TRBJ1-2; 10 bases agree with TRBD1. The CDR3 runs to 13 residues. CDR1 and CDR2 from the germline V gene are MNHEY and SVGAGI. J lost 5 bases, V lost 5 bases, and 2 bases had no gene match. The CDR3 DNA follows: TGTGCCAGCAGTCGACAGGGGGCTTATGGCTACACCTTC. Translating it yields CASSRQGAYGYTF.

The chain employs TRBV6-1 and TRBJ2-7, with TRBD2 matching 11 bases. Germline V gene sequence: CDR1 MNHNS, CDR2 SASEGT. The CDR3 has 12 residues. After removal of 10 bases from V and 5 bases from J, the junction contained 4 bases not matched to a gene. CDR3 region: CATRLAGHEQYF. The CDR3 DNA follows: TGTGCCACCCGACTAGCGGGGCACGAGCAGTACTTC.

The V call is TRBV18, the J call TRBJ2-5, with D perhaps TRBD2 (5 bases). The CDR3 has 15 amino acids. CDR1 KGHSH and CDR2 LQKENI come from the germline V gene. V lost 1 base, J lost 3 bases, and 12 bases lay in between. CDR3 coding DNA: TGTGCCAGCTCACCACTTTTGCGAGCGGAAGAGACCCAGTACTTC. Encoded protein: CASSPLLRAEETQYF.

The chain's CDR3 is CASSLPFRDPGYTF. The CDR3 coding sequence is TGTGCCAGCAGCTTACCTTTCCGGGATCCTGGCTACACCTTC. The chain is built from TRBV7-2 and TRBJ1-2, with D uncertain. The CDR3 sequence is 14 residues long. CDR1 is SGHTA and CDR2 is FQGNSA in the germline V gene. Trimming cost V 2 bases and J 7 bases, with 14 bases left between them.

V and J are TRBV14 and TRBJ2-6; 7 positions agree with TRBD2. V shed 6 bases and J 4 bases; nucleotides not matched to a gene: 3. The CDR3 consists of 14 residues. The germline gives CDR1 SGHDN, CDR2 FVKESK. The CDR3, as DNA: TGTGCCAGCAGGGGAGGGGAGGGGGCCAACGTCCTGACTTTC. It translates to CASRGGEGANVLTF.

The rearrangement links TRBV7-3 to TRBJ1-2; 9 nucleotides match TRBD1. J was trimmed by 8 bases and V by 5 bases; bases with no gene match: 12. The CDR3 totals 15 residues. In germline, CDR1 is SGHTA, CDR2 FQGTGA. DNA of the CDR3: TGTGCCAGCAGCCCGGGGGACAGGGTTTTCGGCGGCTACACCTTC. Translating it yields CASSPGDRVFGGYTF.

CDR3 nucleotides: TGTGCCAGCAGCCCCGAGGGGGCTTATCAGCCCCAGCATTTT. As protein: CASSPEGAYQPQHF. The chain recombines TRBV9 with TRBJ1-5; 7 bases align to TRBD1. There are 14 residues in the CDR3. The V and J ends lost 4 bases and 5 bases, in that order; junction bases with no gene match: 6. The V gene's germline CDR1 is SGDLS and CDR2 YYNGEE. Combining the CDR3 with reference TRBV9 and TRBJ1-5 gives the whole variable domain DSGVTQTPKHLITATGQRVTLRCSPRSGDLSVYWYQQSLDQGLQFLIQYYNGEERAKGNILERFSAQQFPDLHSELNLSSLELGDSALYFCASSPEGAYQPQHFGDGTRLSIL.

This chain's CDR3 is CASSSDSSYGYTF. The CDR3 bases are TGTGCCAGCAGTTCGGACAGCAGCTATGGCTACACCTTC. This chain uses TRBV11-2 with TRBJ1-2; D might be TRBD1 (6 bases). The CDR3 has 13 amino acids. V was clipped by 6 bases and J by 4 bases, with 12 bases between them. Per the germline V gene, CDR1 is SGHAT and CDR2 is FQNNGV.

V usage is TRBV28 and J usage is TRBJ2-2; D is uncertain. CDR3 length equals 13 residues. V lost 11 bases and J lost 0, with 10 bases in between. CDR1 is MDHEN and CDR2 is SYDVKM in the germline V gene. In nucleotides, the CDR3 is TGTGCCTGTCAGCGCGCGAACACCGGGGAGCTGTTTTTT. Amino acid sequence: CACQRANTGELFF. Filled out from reference TRBV28 and TRBJ2-2, the complete variable domain reads DVKVTQSSRYLVKRTGEKVFLECVQDMDHENMFWYRQDPGLGLRLIYFSYDVKMKEKGDIPEGYSVSREKKERFSLILESASTNQTSMYLCACQRANTGELFFGEGSRLTVL.